This T cell receptor (beta chain) was recorded in a study of blood T cell repertoires in COVID-19. Assay used: immunoSEQ multiplex PCR; TCRdb lists only in-frame clones, some missing. The data show 52,000 or so clones, 88% seen once. The V gene lost 8 bases and the J gene lost 3 bases, with 16 bases spanning the gap. Germline V gene sequence: CDR1 MNHEY, CDR2 SMNVEV (reference sequence). The CDR3 covers 15 residues. This TCR came from a man aged 55 to 70 with active COVID-19. The chain uses TRBV27 and TRBJ1-4, with a weak D call TRBD1 (5 bases). Sequenced material: peripheral blood. The CDR3 DNA follows: TGTGCCAGCGCACCCCCAGGGCAATCTAATGAAAAACTGTTTTTT. This gives the protein CASAPPGQSNEKLFF.